The 12 T cell receptor beta chains below were found in one sample sequenced in a study of OX40 agonist ivuxolimab in advanced cancers. The method was immunoSEQ multiplex PCR; TCRdb's version includes in-frame clones alone and lacks a portion of them. The sample lists some 73,000 clones; 88% were seen once. Sequenced here: CD4+ or CD8+ T cells sorted from blood, sampled in a trial of the OX40 agonist ivuxolimab. These receptors came from an adult with an advanced solid tumor such as melanoma, head and neck, liver or kidney cancer.

The chain combines TRBV7-2 with TRBJ2-3, with 7 bases that match TRBD1. Trimming at V came to 5 bases and at J to 0 bases, leaving 14 bases not matched to a gene. Per the germline V gene, CDR1 is SGHTA and CDR2 is FQGNSA. CDR3 size: 18 residues. CDR3 sequence reads: CASSPKTGLGHSTDTQYF. The CDR3 DNA follows: TGTGCCAGCAGCCCGAAGACAGGGCTGGGTCACAGCACAGATACGCAGTATTTT. The full variable domain, its missing parts supplied by reference TRBV7-2 and TRBJ2-3, is GAGVSQSPSNKVTEKGKDVELRCDPISGHTALYWYRQSLGQGLEFLIYFQGNSAPDKSGLPSDRFSAERTGGSVSTLTIQRTQQEDSAVYLCASSPKTGLGHSTDTQYFGPGTRLTVL.

The chain is built from TRBV30 and TRBJ1-3; D not resolved. Germline CDR1 is GTSNPN and CDR2 is SVGIG (reference sequence). This CDR3 has 13 residues. The germline V and J ends were trimmed by 5 bases and 1 base, with 9 bases remaining between them. The CDR3, as DNA: TGTGCCTGGCATGGGGTTTCTGGAAACACCATATATTTT. It translates to CAWHGVSGNTIYF.

The V and J genes are TRBV19 and TRBJ1-2; D is unclear. Germline assignment: CDR1 LNHDA and CDR2 SQIVND (reference sequence). CDR3 size: 13 residues. Deletions cut 6 bases from V and 4 bases from J, with 12 bases between. CDR3 protein: CASRYIGSYGYTF. CDR3 in DNA: TGTGCCAGTAGGTACATTGGATCCTATGGCTACACCTTC. Based on the CDR3 plus reference TRBV19 and TRBJ1-2, the full variable domain is DGGITQSPKYLFRKEGQNVTLSCEQNLNHDAMYWYRQDPGQGLRLIYYSQIVNDFQKGDIAEGYSVSREKKESFPLTVTSAQKNPTAFYLCASRYIGSYGYTFGSGTRLTVV.

This clone was detected only a few times. The genes are TRBV5-4 and TRBJ1-6; unclear D gene. This CDR3 has 13 amino acids. Trimming removed 4 bases at V and 5 bases at J, with 7 bases between. The germline V gene encodes CDR1 SGHNT and CDR2 YYREEE (reference sequence). As DNA, the CDR3 is TGTGCCAGCAGCCGTGTCGATAATTCACCCCTCCACTTT. Amino acid sequence: CASSRVDNSPLHF.

The chain couples TRBV27 to TRBJ2-5; the match to TRBD1 covers 9 bases. Germline V gives CDR1 MNHEY, CDR2 SMNVEV (reference sequence). The CDR3 extends over 15 amino acids. With V trimmed by 5 bases and J by 6 bases, 10 bases remained unmatched. CDR3 region: CASSAPTGGRQTQYF. The CDR3 coding sequence is TGTGCCAGCAGTGCCCCGACAGGGGGGCGGCAGACCCAGTACTTC.

The V gene is TRBV11-3, the J gene TRBJ1-4; D might be TRBD1 (6 bases). Germline V CDR1 and CDR2: SGHNT, YENEEA. V lost 6 bases and J lost 3, with 14 bases in between. The CDR3 spans 15 residues. In DNA, the CDR3 is TGTGCCAGCAGTTTTAAGGGGGGCCCTAATGAAAAACTGTTTTTT. This sequence encodes CASSFKGGPNEKLFF.

This clone was picked up a small number of times. V and J are TRBV5-1 and TRBJ2-3, with D unclear. Trimming removed 3 bases from V and 4 bases from J, with 12 bases in between. The germline CDR1 and CDR2 sequences are SGHRS and YFSETQ. The CDR3 runs 14 residues. CDR3 loop: CASSSVWGPDTQYF. The CDR3 DNA is TGCGCCAGCAGCTCGGTCTGGGGTCCAGATACGCAGTATTTT.

This clone was found once. The rearrangement uses TRBV5-4 and TRBJ2-3; 7 bases are shared with TRBD2. Germline CDR1 SGHNT, CDR2 YYREEE (reference sequence). V dropped 3 bases and J dropped 1; count of bases not matched to a gene: 5. The CDR3 runs to 15 residues. CDR3 nucleotide sequence: TGTGCCAGCAGCTCTAGCGGACTACGCACAGATACGCAGTATTTT. It codes for CASSSSGLRTDTQYF.

V gene TRBV28 combines with J gene TRBJ2-3, with 7 bases that match TRBD2. The V gene's germline CDR1 is MDHEN and CDR2 SYDVKM. V trimming: 4 bases; J trimming: 3 bases; junction bases outside the gene matches: 4. This CDR3 comprises 14 residues. CDR3 loop: CASSSGGTTDTQYF. The CDR3 region has the DNA TGTGCCAGCAGTTCCGGGGGGACGACAGATACGCAGTATTTT.

The chain has TRBV6-1 and TRBJ1-1; 8 bases are a match to TRBD1. Germline CDR1 and CDR2: MNHNS and SASEGT. The CDR3 covers 13 residues. After removal of 3 bases from V and 8 bases from J, the junction contained 5 bases not matched to a gene. CDR3 in amino acids: CASSDLRDREAFF. The CDR3 DNA sequence: TGTGCCAGCAGTGACTTACGGGACAGGGAAGCTTTCTTT.

The chain couples TRBV9 to TRBJ2-3; D call uncertain. The V end lost 3 bases, the J end lost 1 base, and 3 bases lay between the germline ends. CDR1 SGDLS and CDR2 YYNGEE come from the germline V gene. This CDR3 is built from 12 residues. In DNA form, the CDR3 reads TGTGCCAGCAGCGCCCGCACAGATACGCAGTATTTT. It yields the protein CASSARTDTQYF. The variable domain in full, completed from reference TRBV9 and TRBJ2-3, reads DSGVTQTPKHLITATGQRVTLRCSPRSGDLSVYWYQQSLDQGLQFLIQYYNGEERAKGNILERFSAQQFPDLHSELNLSSLELGDSALYFCASSARTDTQYFGPGTRLTVL.

This chain joins TRBV5-5 and TRBJ2-7, with 9 positions matching TRBD2. J lost 3 bases, V lost 0 bases, and 7 bases had no gene match. Germline-derived CDR1 and CDR2 are SGHKS and YYEKEE (reference sequence). The CDR3 covers 16 residues. CDR3 in amino acids: CASSLGLAASVYEQYF. CDR3 DNA: TGTGCCAGCAGCTTGGGACTAGCGGCCTCCGTCTACGAGCAGTACTTC.